A selection of T cell receptor beta chains follows, all from one sample in a study of blood T cell repertoires in COVID-19. Using immunoSEQ multiplex PCR, the repertoire was profiled, and TCRdb retains in-frame clones only, with some absent. The sample lists approximately 70,000 clones, approximately 88% occurring once. The specimen was peripheral blood. The receptors were gathered from a woman between 50 and 59 years old with acute or convalescent COVID-19. CDR3s include the opening cysteine and the closing phenylalanine or tryptophan. D genes are given only for firm matches. Clone size, where shown, is once, few, many, or a class for clones that have expanded.

TRBJ1-2 - TRBV27 - 13 - CASSSSGFGGYTF
TRBJ1-5 - TRBV7-2 TRBD1 14 TGTGCCAGCAGCTCGCGACAGGGCGGTCAGCCCCAGCATTTT CASSSRQGGQPQHF
TRBJ1-5 - TRBV6-5 - 15 TGTGCCAGCAGGACCGCTCAGGGGATTCTCCAGCCCCAGCATTTT CASRTAQGILQPQHF
TRBJ1-2 - TRBV7-9 TRBD1 13 TGTGCCAGCAGCGACAGGGGTAGCTATGGCTACACCTTC CASSDRGSYGYTF
TRBJ1-6 - TRBV28 - 12 TGTGCCAGCAGTCTCCCGGATTCACCCCTCCACTTT CASSLPDSPLHF
TRBJ2-7 - TRBV2 TRBD1 14 TGTGCCAGCCGGGGACAGGGTACGGGCTACGAGCAGTACTTC CASRGQGTGYEQYF
TRBJ1-2 few TRBV6-5 - 14 TGTGCCAGCACCAACGGCGGGGGCGCCTATGGCTACACCTTC CASTNGGGAYGYTF
TRBJ2-5 - TRBV6-4 TRBD2 15 TGTGCCAGCAGTGGTACTAGCGGACCTCAAGAGACCCAGTACTTC CASSGTSGPQETQYF
TRBJ1-1 - TRBV6-5 - 15 TGTGCCAGCAGGCGTCGCAGGGGAGAGAACACTGAAGCTTTCTTT CASRRRRGENTEAFF
TRBJ2-3 - TRBV10-3 TRBD2 15 TGTGCCATCAGTCATAGCGGGAGTAGCACAGATACGCAGTATTTT CAISHSGSSTDTQYF
TRBJ2-3 - TRBV18 - 12 TGTGCCAGCTCCCCTATGACAGATACGCAGTATTTT CASSPMTDTQYF
TRBJ1-2 - TRBV5-8 - 12 TGTGCCAGCAGCTTAGCTACGACAGGCTACACCTTC CASSLATTGYTF
TRBJ2-3 - TRBV9 - 14 TGTGCCAGCAGCGTAGCTACAGGGCTCTATACGCAGTATTTT CASSVATGLYTQYF
TRBJ1-4 - TRBV30 TRBD1 13 TGTGCCTGGAGGGGGACAGAGAATGAAAAACTGTTTTTT CAWRGTENEKLFF
TRBJ2-3 many TRBV12-3/TRBV12-4 TRBD1 13 TGTGCCAGTCGACAGGGGTATGAAGATACGCAGTATTTT CASRQGYEDTQYF
TRBJ1-5 few TRBV30 - 13 TGTGCCTGGAGTACAGGGCCGGGTCAGCCCCAGCATTTT CAWSTGPGQPQHF
TRBJ1-2 - TRBV19 TRBD1 14 TGTGCCAGTAGTATACAATCGACAGGGAATGGCTACACCTTC CASSIQSTGNGYTF
TRBJ1-1 - TRBV5-1 - 13 TGCGCCAGCGGCACAGGGAGTGGCACTGAAGCTTTCTTT CASGTGSGTEAFF
TRBJ1-4 once TRBV2 - 16 TGTGCCAGCAGTGAAAACGAAGACAGCCTTAATGAAAAACTGTTTTTT CASSENEDSLNEKLFF
TRBJ1-1 - TRBV2 - 12 TGTGCCAGCAGGGTACAGAGCACTGAAGCTTTCTTT CASRVQSTEAFF
TRBJ1-5 - TRBV30 - 12 TGTGCCTGGAGTGTCCCCGCGCAGCCCCAGCATTTT CAWSVPAQPQHF
TRBJ2-3 - TRBV13 TRBD2 17 TGTGCCAGCAGCGAACGGACTAGCGGGGGAGTCACAGATACGCAGTATTTT CASSERTSGGVTDTQYF
TRBJ2-1 - TRBV30 TRBD1 18 TGTGCCTGGAGTGGTCGGGTGGCAGGGGGTCTCCTTTACAATGAGCAGTTCTTC CAWSGRVAGGLLYNEQFF
TRBJ1-1 - TRBV7-2 - 14 TGTGCCAGCAGCTTAGGGCGGGAGAACACTGAAGCTTTCTTT CASSLGRENTEAFF
TRBJ1-2 - TRBV4-3 - 17 TGCGCCAGCAGCCAAGATCGGGGTGTAGGGGGGGACTATGGCTACACCTTC CASSQDRGVGGDYGYTF
TRBJ1-4 once TRBV6-5 TRBD1 14 TGTGCCAGTAGAACTGGGACAGCCATGGAAAAACTGTTTTTT CASRTGTAMEKLFF
TRBJ2-7 - TRBV7-3 TRBD1 13 TGTGCCAGCGGACAGGGGGCTCCCGGCGAGCAGTACTTC CASGQGAPGEQYF
TRBJ1-3 once TRBV7-2 TRBD1 14 TGTGCCAGCAGCTTAAGACAGGGGAGAAACACCATATATTTT CASSLRQGRNTIYF
TRBJ2-1 - TRBV2 - 14 TGTGCCAGCAGTGAAGCGCTTCTACCCTACGAGCAGTTCTTC CASSEALLPYEQFF
TRBJ1-2 - TRBV12-3/TRBV12-4 TRBD1 13 TGTGCCAGCAGTACAGGGGGCAGCTATGGCTACACCTTC CASSTGGSYGYTF
TRBJ2-5 - TRBV11-3 - 12 TGTGCCAGCAGCTTACAGGGCGAGACCCAGTACTTC CASSLQGETQYF
TRBJ2-3 - TRBV10-3 TRBD2 15 TGTGCCATCAGTGGGGCTAGCGGGCGCACAGATACGCAGTATTTT CAISGASGRTDTQYF
TRBJ1-5 - TRBV6-5 - 13 TGTGCCAGCACCAGCAGCCCGGGGCAGCCCCAGCATTTT CASTSSPGQPQHF
TRBJ2-3 - TRBV9 TRBD2 19 TGTGCCAGCAGCGCTAGGACTAGCGGGGGACCCGGTCGGGGAGATACGCAGTATTTT CASSARTSGGPGRGDTQYF
TRBJ1-6 few TRBV28 - 20 TGTGCCAGCAGTTTTGGGTTAGGGGTACCTACGAGCTCCTATAATTCACCCCTCCACTTT CASSFGLGVPTSSYNSPLHF
TRBJ1-2 - TRBV12-3/TRBV12-4 TRBD1 12 TGTGCCAGCAGGAAGACAGGGGGAGGCTACACCTTC CASRKTGGGYTF
TRBJ2-2 - TRBV18 - 14 TGTGCCAGCGTACCCGACAGGAACACCGGGGAGCTGTTTTTT CASVPDRNTGELFF
TRBJ2-3 - TRBV6-2/TRBV6-3 TRBD2 12 TGTGCCAGCAGTGTAATAGCGGGGAGCGAGTATTTT CASSVIAGSEYF
TRBJ1-6 few TRBV19 - 15 TGTGCCAGTAGTAATGCGGGACGGTTGAATTCACCCCTCCACTTT CASSNAGRLNSPLHF
TRBJ1-1 once TRBV18 TRBD1 14 TGTGCCAGCTCAAGGGACAGGAAGAACACTGAAGCTTTCTTT CASSRDRKNTEAFF
TRBJ2-1 few TRBV15 TRBD2 15 TGTGCCACCAGCAAACAGGGAGCGGGGGGAAATGAGCAGTTCTTC CATSKQGAGGNEQFF
TRBJ1-2 - TRBV30 - 13 - CAWSSGQGGSYTF
TRBJ2-1 - TRBV19 TRBD2 16 TGTGCCAGTAGTCCGCGGGGCGCGGGGGGAACGAATGAGCAGTTCTTC CASSPRGAGGTNEQFF
TRBJ1-1 - TRBV12-3/TRBV12-4 - 13 TGTGCCAGCACGGGGGTTTCGAACACTGAAGCTTTCTTT CASTGVSNTEAFF
TRBJ2-7 - TRBV2 TRBD1 14 TGTGCCAGCAAGGGCTGGACAGGGCAATACGAGCAGTACTTC CASKGWTGQYEQYF
TRBJ2-3 - TRBV2 TRBD1 15 TGTGCCAGCGGGGACAGGGCCGCTGGCACAGATACGCAGTATTTT CASGDRAAGTDTQYF
TRBJ2-7 - TRBV7-2 - 13 TGTGCCAGCAGCTACGGGAGCCCCTACGAGCAGTACTTC CASSYGSPYEQYF
TRBJ1-1 few TRBV3-1/TRBV3-2 TRBD1 13 TGTGCCAGTACACAGGGGCACGGCACTGAAGCTTTCTTT CASTQGHGTEAFF
TRBJ1-3 - TRBV5-1 - 14 TGCGCCAGCAGCTCCCCAGGGTCAGGAAACACCATATATTTT CASSSPGSGNTIYF
TRBJ2-2 - TRBV7-8 TRBD2 17 TGTGCCAGCAGCTTAGGTTCTGTCACTAGCGTAACCGGGGAGCTGTTTTTT CASSLGSVTSVTGELFF
TRBJ1-3 - TRBV7-9 - 16 TGTGCCAGCAGCCCCAACTCGGGACACTCTGGAAACACCATATATTTT CASSPNSGHSGNTIYF
TRBJ1-1 - TRBV7-3 - 15 TGTGCCAGCAGCCCAGCCGGGACAATGAACACTGAAGCTTTCTTT CASSPAGTMNTEAFF
TRBJ2-1 - TRBV18 TRBD2 15 TGTGCCAGCTCACCTCTAGCGGGTAGTAACAATGAGCAGTTCTTC CASSPLAGSNNEQFF
TRBJ2-7 - TRBV13 TRBD1 14 TGTGCCAGCAGCTTAGGGGACAGGGTTGGTGAGCAGTACTTC CASSLGDRVGEQYF
TRBJ2-2 - TRBV7-9 TRBD2 17 TGTGCCAGCAGCTCCTTAACACTAGCGGGAGGTCCCGGGGAGCTGTTTTTT CASSSLTLAGGPGELFF
TRBJ2-7 once TRBV28 TRBD2 17 TGTGCCAGCAGTTCCGTAGCGGGAGGGCCTCCTGGTGGCGAGCAGTACTTC CASSSVAGGPPGGEQYF
TRBJ2-7 - TRBV2 - 14 TGTGCCAGCAGAAGCCAGTTCAGGGCGTACGAGCAGTACTTC CASRSQFRAYEQYF
TRBJ1-5 - TRBV19 - 13 TGTGCCAGTAGTGACAGCAGCAATCAGCCCCAGCATTTT CASSDSSNQPQHF
TRBJ2-7 - TRBV28 TRBD1 14 TGTGCCAGCAGGTACTCGGGACAGTTGGGCGAGCAGTACTTC CASRYSGQLGEQYF
TRBJ1-3 - TRBV2 - 14 TGTGCCAGCCAACAGGCTTTCTCTGGAAACACCATATATTTT CASQQAFSGNTIYF